A selection of T cell receptor beta chains follows, all from one sample in a study of T cell changes during pregnancy in multiple sclerosis. Libraries were prepared by immunoSEQ multiplex PCR; TCRdb keeps only in-frame clonotypes and omits some of them. The table has about 58,000 clones, around 93% seen once; the top ten hold less than 4.5%. The sample was CD8+ T cells from peripheral blood mononuclear cells, taken in the second trimester of pregnancy. The receptors here all came from a female donor with multiple sclerosis, enrolled in a pregnancy study. Both conserved end residues are part of each CDR3.

V	J	CDR3
TRBV7-9	TRBJ2-7	CASSLAGQHYEQYF
TRBV5-1	TRBJ2-5	CASGRGRDQETQYF
TRBV2	TRBJ1-5	CASRLSHSNQPQHF
TRBV29-1	TRBJ2-3	CSVVAVGQGSLTDTQYF
TRBV2	TRBJ1-4	CASWGQATNEKLFF
TRBV20-1	TRBJ2-1	CSVYLGLEQFF
TRBV5-8	TRBJ1-5	CASSLRTPVQPQHF
TRBV7-9	TRBJ2-7	CASSLQGTEQYF
TRBV5-5	TRBJ1-1	CASSLSPIEAFF
TRBV6-4	TRBJ2-2	CASSDSGTSTGELFF
TRBV9	TRBJ2-7	CASSVEREGPYEQYF